The 22 T cell receptor gamma chains given below trace back to one sample, sequenced in a study of γδ T cells in repeated Plasmodium falciparum infection. Gammadelta T cells were flow-sorted from PBMC into Vgamma9/Vdelta2+ and Vdelta2-negative populations for bulk analysis. TCRdb reapplied CATT to the multiplex PCR reads. The table records approximately 26,000 gamma-chain clones, under 3% of them present only once. Sequenced material: gamma-delta T cells from blood. These receptors all stem from a pool of human donors (malaria-infected and uninfected, not separated).

For this clone: This DNA's translation and the protein TCRdb lists, from a much larger clone, do not match at residue 8, likely due to a read error; the protein shown is translated from the DNA. The chain combines TRGV9 with TRGJ1 or TRGJ2. TCRdb records no J gene; here it was assigned by comparing the DNA to germline. Germline CDR1 GITISATS, CDR2 ISYDGTV (reference sequence). V lost 2 bases and J lost 3; bases outside the gene matches: 7. The CDR3 is 14 amino acids. This CDR3 reads CALWEGPCYYKKLF. The DNA of the CDR3 is TGTGCCTTGTGGGAGGGCCCCTGTTATTATAAGAAACTCTTT.

As for this clone: Only one base separates this from a far larger clonotype, so it likely reflects a read error. Distinct nucleotide sequences in the sample also encode this CDR3. This chain links TRGV9 with TRGJ1 or TRGJ2. Since TCRdb gives no J gene, matching the DNA to germline was used here to assign it. Germline CDR1 GITISATS, CDR2 ISYDGTV (reference sequence). The J segment lost 7 bases and the V segment lost 3 bases, leaving 9 bases of the junction unmatched. CDR3 size: 13 residues. The CDR3 loop is CALWEPGCYKKLF. The DNA of the CDR3 is TGTGCCTTGTGGGAGCCAGGTTGCTATAAGAAACTCTTT.

This clone was seen more than once but under ten times. The TCRdb record carries a much larger clone's protein, which differs from this DNA's translation at residue 8; a read error is the likely cause, and the protein listed here is the DNA translation. V is TRGV2 and J is TRGJ1 or TRGJ2. The J gene, missing from TCRdb, was assigned here through DNA to germline matching. Trimming at V came to 2 bases and at J to 2 bases, leaving 6 bases not matched to a gene. The CDR3 consists of 14 residues. Germline V gene data show CDR1 as EGSNGY and CDR2 as YDSYNSKV. CDR3 nucleotide sequence: TGTGCCACCTGGGACGATTCGGATTATTATAAGAAACTCTTT. Translating it yields CATWDDSDYYKKLF.

This clone was seen repeatedly, ten times or more. The mismatch at residue 4 between this DNA's translation and the TCRdb protein of a much larger clone likely reflects a read error; the protein shown is translated from the DNA. This sample includes further DNA sequences coding for the same CDR3. The V call is TRGV9, the J call TRGJP. The J gene, left out of TCRdb, was set here by checking the DNA against germline. The CDR3 sequence is 18 residues long. In germline, CDR1 is GITISATS, CDR2 ISYDGTV (reference sequence). This chain's CDR3 is CALREVTQSELGKKIKVF. In DNA, the CDR3 is TGTGCCTTGCGGGAGGTGACCCAATCGGAGTTGGGCAAAAAAATCAAGGTATTT.

This clone was recorded at least ten times. A far more abundant clone sits one base away, making this likely a read error. The chain carries TRGV9 and TRGJ1 or TRGJ2. Here the J gene came from matching the DNA to germline, since TCRdb omits it. CDR1 and CDR2 (germline): GITISATS, ISYDGTV (reference sequence). This CDR3 region has 13 residues. The CDR3 loop reads CALWEVHGYKKLF. DNA of the CDR3: TGTGCCCTGTGGGAGGTGCATGGGTATAAGAAACTCTTT.

Ten or more counts support this clone. One base separates it from a far larger clone, so it is likely a read error. The same CDR3 also results from other DNA sequences found in this sample. The chain combines TRGV3 with TRGJ1 or TRGJ2. This CDR3 is 17 amino acids long. Trimming at V came to 0 bases and at J to 0 bases, leaving 11 bases not matched to a gene. Germline V gene data show CDR1 as VTNTFY and CDR2 as YDVSTARD (reference sequence). In nucleotides, the CDR3 is TGTGCCACCTGGGACAGGCGGCAGCCCGTGAATTATTATAAGAAACTCTTT. Protein sequence: CATWDRRQPVNYYKKLF.

The table lists this clone with many counts. It is likely a read error: a sequence one base away is far more abundant. The same CDR3 can be traced to other DNA sequences in this sample. No J gene was assigned, while the V gene was called as TRGV9. Per the germline V gene, CDR1 is GITISATS and CDR2 is ISYDGTV (reference sequence). The CDR3 is made up of 11 amino acids. CDR3 sequence: CALWESYEKLF. CDR3 DNA: TGTGCCTTGTGGGAGTCGTACGAGAAGCTCTTT.

In its sample, this clone was seen a few times. A read error is the likely source, as a far larger clone sits one nucleotide away. Other nucleotide sequences from this sample produce the same CDR3. This rearrangement joins TRGV9 to TRGJ1 or TRGJ2. Assignment of the J gene here rests on matching the DNA to germline, because TCRdb gives none. The germline gives CDR1 GITISATS, CDR2 ISYDGTV (reference sequence). The length of the CDR3 is 17 residues. The junction had 14 bases not matched to a gene; V was cut back by 3 bases and J by 0 bases. The DNA of the CDR3 is TGTGCCTTGTGGGAGCCAACAACTCCCTGGAATTATTATAAGAAACTCTTT. Its translation: CALWEPTTPWNYYKKLF.

There are a few counts of this clone. TCRdb attributes to this sequence the protein of a much larger clone, which differs from the DNA translation at residue 10; a read error is likely, and the protein displayed is translated from the DNA. CDR3 in amino acids: CALWEVQPHHKKLF. The CDR3, as DNA: TGTGCCTTGTGGGAGGTGCAGCCCCATCATAAGAAACTCTTT. The gene calls are TRGV9 and TRGJ1 or TRGJ2. TCRdb is silent on the J gene; assignment here came from matching the DNA to germline. Germline V gene data show CDR1 as GITISATS and CDR2 as ISYDGTV (reference sequence). With 0 bases clipped from V and 8 bases from J, the junction kept 10 bases outside the gene matches. The CDR3 totals 14 residues.

On this clone itself: TCRdb lists the protein of a much larger clone for this DNA, which differs at residue 8, so this is likely a read error; the protein given here is translated from the DNA itself. The chain combines TRGV9 with TRGJ1 or TRGJ2. The J gene comes from matching the DNA to germline here; TCRdb lacks it. Germline V gene data show CDR1 as GITISATS and CDR2 as ISYDGTV (reference sequence). The CDR3 is 15 amino acids. The V segment lost 2 bases and the J segment 3 bases; nucleotides outside the gene matches: 10. CDR3 region: CALWEGNPPYYKKLF. The CDR3 bases are TGTGCCTTGTGGGAGGGGAACCCACCTTATTATAAGAAACTCTTT.

This clone was seen repeatedly, ten times or more. This DNA's translation and the protein TCRdb lists, from a much larger clone, do not match at residue 3, likely due to a read error; the protein shown is translated from the DNA. V and J are TRGV9 and TRGJ1 or TRGJ2. No J gene was available from TCRdb, and it was assigned here by a germline match of the DNA. Germline CDR1 is GITISATS and CDR2 is ISYDGTV (reference sequence). CDR3 length equals 11 residues. Here the CDR3 DNA reads TGTGCCTCGTGGGAGGTGTCGGTGAAACTCTTT. It yields the protein CASWEVSVKLF.

This clone was counted between two and nine times. TCRdb's entry gives the protein of a much larger clone, which mismatches this DNA's translation at residue 3, likely from a read error; the protein reported here is translated from the DNA. This chain connects TRGV4 to TRGJ1 or TRGJ2. There are 15 residues in the CDR3. The germline gives CDR1 EGSTGY, CDR2 YDSYTSSV. In DNA form, the CDR3 reads TGTGCCGCCTGGGATGGGCCGCGTAATTATTATAAGAAACTCTTT. It translates to CAAWDGPRNYYKKLF.

This clone was detected a few times. The protein TCRdb lists belongs to a much larger clone and differs from this DNA's translation at residue 8, which points to a read error; the protein shown is made from the DNA. The V call is TRGV9, the J call TRGJP2. The J gene was missing in TCRdb and was found by matching the end of the DNA to germline. Germline-derived CDR1 and CDR2 are GITISATS and ISYDGTV (reference sequence). The junction had 7 bases not matched to a gene; V was cut back by 3 bases and J by 3 bases. This CDR3 is built from 15 residues. The CDR3 DNA follows: TGTGCCTTGTGGGAGCCGGTCTGTAGTGATTGGATCAAGACGTTT. Amino acids: CALWEPVCSDWIKTF.

This clone appeared many times. The protein TCRdb lists belongs to a much larger clone and differs from this DNA's translation at residue 7, which points to a read error; the protein shown is made from the DNA. The genes are TRGV9 and TRGJP. The J gene was missing in TCRdb and was found by matching the end of the DNA to germline. Germline V gene sequence: CDR1 GITISATS, CDR2 ISYDGTV (reference sequence). The CDR3 has 15 residues. CDR3 DNA: TGTGCCTTGTGGACACAAGGGTTGGGCAAAAAAATCAAGGTATTT. Translated, it gives CALWTQGLGKKIKVF.

In this sample, this clone turned up many times. The protein TCRdb lists belongs to a much larger clone and differs from this DNA's translation at residue 7, which points to a read error; the protein shown is made from the DNA. The chain couples TRGV9 to TRGJ1 or TRGJ2. The CDR3 loop spans 16 amino acids. The germline V gene has CDR1 GITISATS and CDR2 ISYDGTV (reference sequence). Trimming took 0 bases from V and 5 from J; bases not matched to a gene: 13. The CDR3 spells CALWEVYNGENYKKLF. The CDR3 DNA reads TGTGCCTTGTGGGAGGTGTACAATGGCGAAAATTATAAGAAACTCTTT.

This clone has more than one count but fewer than ten. The amino acid sequence in TCRdb belongs to a much larger clone and departs from this DNA's translation at residue 3, likely a sequencing read error; the sequence shown is translated from the DNA. The J segment was not called; the V segment is TRGV4. The CDR3 sequence is 11 residues long. CDR1 EGSTGY and CDR2 YDSYTSSV come from the germline V gene. The CDR3 DNA reads as TGTGCCATCTGGGATGCGCGGGTTGGAGTCTTT. Translation: CAIWDARVGVF.

This clone has a count of ten or more. A far larger clone differs by one base, so this is likely a read error. Other DNA sequences within the sample encode an identical CDR3. This chain links TRGV2 with TRGJ1 or TRGJ2. J was trimmed by 5 bases and V by 0 bases; bases with no gene match: 7. The CDR3 is 14 amino acids. Germline CDR1 reads EGSNGY; CDR2 reads YDSYNSKV. CDR3 sequence (DNA): TGTGCCACCTGGGACGGGCCCGTCGATTATAAGAAACTCTTT. This gives the protein CATWDGPVDYKKLF.

In the case of this clone: Because the CDR3's place on the DNA is in doubt, the DNA is left out and the CDR3 is given as listed by TCRdb. The V gene is TRGV2; the J gene was not called. The CDR3 is made up of 30 amino acids, end residues included. Germline loops: CDR1 EGSNGY, CDR2 YDSYNSKV. CDR3 loop: CATWDGDIIRNSLAVEQHLLSQINNLMKVF.

This clone has a count of ten or more. The sample holds other DNA sequences that translate to the same CDR3. CDR3 protein: CALWEVRWELGKKIKVF. DNA of the CDR3: TGTGCCTTGTGGGAGGTGCGTTGGGAGTTGGGCAAAAAAATCAAGGTATTT. The chain is built from TRGV9 and TRGJP. Germline V gene sequence: CDR1 GITISATS, CDR2 ISYDGTV (reference sequence). V lost 0 bases and J lost 7; bases outside the gene matches: 6. This CDR3 region has 17 residues.

This clone counts as medium-sized. This CDR3 is also generated by other DNA sequences in the sample. The chain uses TRGV9 and TRGJ1 or TRGJ2. The CDR3 is 12 amino acids. The germline gives CDR1 GITISATS, CDR2 ISYDGTV (reference sequence). V lost 0 bases, J lost 7 bases, and 3 bases stayed unmatched. The CDR3, as DNA: TGTGCCTTGTGGGAGGTGGGCTATAAGAAACTCTTT. The encoded protein is CALWEVGYKKLF.

With respect to this clone: Given a far larger clone just one base away, this is likely a sequencing read error. The sample holds other DNA sequences that translate to the same CDR3. The rearrangement uses TRGV9 and TRGJ1 or TRGJ2. Germline lookup yields CDR1 GITISATS and CDR2 ISYDGTV (reference sequence). The CDR3 has 14 residues. The DNA of the CDR3 is TGTGCCTTGTGGGAGGTGCTCTGGTATTATAAGAAACTCTTC. This encodes CALWEVLWYYKKLF.

The sample holds many counts of this clone. TCRdb's listed protein matches a much larger clone and diverges from this DNA's translation at residue 9, likely through a read error; the protein shown comes from the DNA. The V call is TRGV2, the J call TRGJP2. The J gene, absent from TCRdb, was called here by matching the DNA to germline. CDR1 is EGSNGY, CDR2 YDSYNSKV, per germline. The CDR3 has 15 residues. CDR3 in DNA: TGTGCCACCTGGGACTTGGGTAGTAGAGATTGGATCAAGACGTTT. It is translated as CATWDLGSRDWIKTF.